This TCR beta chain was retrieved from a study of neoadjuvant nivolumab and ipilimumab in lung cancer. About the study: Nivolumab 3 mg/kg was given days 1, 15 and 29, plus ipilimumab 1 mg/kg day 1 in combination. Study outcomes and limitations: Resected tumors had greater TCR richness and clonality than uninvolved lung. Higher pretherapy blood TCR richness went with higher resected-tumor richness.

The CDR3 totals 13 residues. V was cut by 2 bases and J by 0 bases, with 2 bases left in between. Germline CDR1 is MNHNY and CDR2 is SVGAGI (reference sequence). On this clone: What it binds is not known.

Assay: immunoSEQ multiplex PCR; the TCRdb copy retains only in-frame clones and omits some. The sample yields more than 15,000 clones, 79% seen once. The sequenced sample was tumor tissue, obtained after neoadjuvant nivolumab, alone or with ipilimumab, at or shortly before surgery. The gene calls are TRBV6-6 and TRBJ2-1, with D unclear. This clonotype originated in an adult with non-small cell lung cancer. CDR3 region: CASSYNSYNEQFF. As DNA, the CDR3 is TGTGCCAGCAGTTACAACTCCTACAATGAGCAGTTCTTC.